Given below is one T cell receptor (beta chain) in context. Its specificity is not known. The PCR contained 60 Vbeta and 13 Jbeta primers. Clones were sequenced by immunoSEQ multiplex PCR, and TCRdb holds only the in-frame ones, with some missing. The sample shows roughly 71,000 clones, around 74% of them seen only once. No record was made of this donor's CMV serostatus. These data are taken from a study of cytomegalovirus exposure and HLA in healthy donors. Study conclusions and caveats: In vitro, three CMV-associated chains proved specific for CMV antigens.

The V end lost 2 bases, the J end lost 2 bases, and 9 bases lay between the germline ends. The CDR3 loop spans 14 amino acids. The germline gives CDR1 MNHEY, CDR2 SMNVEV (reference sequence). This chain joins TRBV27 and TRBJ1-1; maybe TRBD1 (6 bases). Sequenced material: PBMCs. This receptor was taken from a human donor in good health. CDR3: CASSLMDSNTEAFF. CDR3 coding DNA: TGTGCCAGCAGTTTAATGGACAGCAACACTGAAGCTTTCTTT.